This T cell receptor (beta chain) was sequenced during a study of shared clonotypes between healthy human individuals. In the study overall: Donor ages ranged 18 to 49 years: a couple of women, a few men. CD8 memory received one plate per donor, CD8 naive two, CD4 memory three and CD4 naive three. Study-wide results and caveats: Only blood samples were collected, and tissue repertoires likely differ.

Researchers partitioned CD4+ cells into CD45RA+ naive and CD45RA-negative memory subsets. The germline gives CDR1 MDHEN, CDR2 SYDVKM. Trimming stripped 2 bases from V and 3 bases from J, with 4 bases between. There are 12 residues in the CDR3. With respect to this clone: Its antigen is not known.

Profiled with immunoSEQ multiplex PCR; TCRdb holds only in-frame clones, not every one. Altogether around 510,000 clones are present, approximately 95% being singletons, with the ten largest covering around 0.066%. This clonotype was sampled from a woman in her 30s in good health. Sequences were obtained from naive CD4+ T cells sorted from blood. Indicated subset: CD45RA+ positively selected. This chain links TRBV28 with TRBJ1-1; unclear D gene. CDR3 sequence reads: CASSLPHTEAFF. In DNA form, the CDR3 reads TGTGCCAGCAGTTTACCTCACACTGAAGCTTTCTTT.